The sequence of this T cell receptor (beta chain) was determined in a study of blood T cell repertoires in COVID-19. Study-wide background: T cells, B-cell-depleted T cells, or PBMCs supplied cDNA or gDNA.

In the authors' workflow: Estimation of nucleated cell counts relied on the amplification of reference gene primers. Only in-frame clones appear in the TCRdb table, and some are missing; sequencing was by immunoSEQ multiplex PCR. V and J calls plus clone size are reproduced from that table; the DNA served to infer D and trimming. The sample lists 140,000 to 150,000 clones, over 80% occurring once. Looked up from germline, CDR1 is SGHTA and CDR2 is FQGNSA. The CDR3 is 15 residues long. Trimming removed 2 bases at V and 5 bases at J, with 15 bases between. Cohort placement rested on clinical history that participants reported themselves. Exposed volunteers were people who met a COVID-19 case within 2 weeks before study entry.

This chain links TRBV7-2 with TRBJ2-5, with a possible D match to TRBD1 (7 bases). The sample taken for sequencing was PBMCs or T cells enriched from blood (not recorded which). The TCR sequence derives from a woman aged 45 to 65 who had been exposed to COVID-19. Here the CDR3 reads CASSLWYRGGETQYF. The CDR3 nucleotides read TGTGCCAGCAGCTTATGGTACAGGGGAGGCGAGACCCAGTACTTC.